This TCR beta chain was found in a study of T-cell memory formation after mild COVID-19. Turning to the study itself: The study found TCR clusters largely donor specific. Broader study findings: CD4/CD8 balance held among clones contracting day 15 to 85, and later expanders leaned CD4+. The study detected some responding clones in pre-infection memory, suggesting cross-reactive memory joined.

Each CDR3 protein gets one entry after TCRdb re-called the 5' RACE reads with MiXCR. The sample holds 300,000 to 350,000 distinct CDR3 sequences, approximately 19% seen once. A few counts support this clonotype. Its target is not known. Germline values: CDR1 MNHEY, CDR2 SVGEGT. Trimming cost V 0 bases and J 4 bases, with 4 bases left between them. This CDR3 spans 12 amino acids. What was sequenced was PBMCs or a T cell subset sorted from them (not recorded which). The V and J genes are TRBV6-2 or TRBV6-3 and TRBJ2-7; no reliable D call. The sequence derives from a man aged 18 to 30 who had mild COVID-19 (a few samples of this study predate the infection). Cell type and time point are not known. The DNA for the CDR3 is TGTGCCAGCAGTTACTCGATTTACGAGCAGTACTTC. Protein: CASSYSIYEQYF.